The clone carrying this TCR beta chain turned up a few times. This entry is derived from a study of Graves' ophthalmopathy and Graves' hyperthyroidism. Trimming pared 4 bases from V and 2 bases from J, leaving 15 bases between. Germline V gene data show CDR1 as SQVTM and CDR2 as ANQGSEA. The CDR3 runs to 15 residues. TCR beta CDR3 regions were amplified from RNA transcripts. Investigators did first-round RT-PCR with HTBI primers, then second-round multiplex PCR. One entry per CDR3 protein results from TCRdb running MiXCR on the multiplex PCR reads. The sample lists 650,000 to 900,000 distinct CDR3 sequences, 35% to 50% occurring once. Patients with other autoimmune diseases, uncontrolled infections, pregnancy or lactation were excluded.

The TCR originated in an adult man with Graves' ophthalmopathy. Sequenced input: peripheral blood. The chain has TRBV29-1 and TRBJ1-3, with a possible D match to TRBD1 (5 bases). CDR3 region: CSVAKTDTPGNTIYF. The CDR3 DNA reads as TGCAGCGTTGCTAAGACAGACACTCCTGGAAACACCATATATTTT.